The text below deals with one T cell receptor beta chain. The sample originates from a study of blood T cell repertoires in COVID-19. This CDR3 region has 14 residues. Germline lookup yields CDR1 LGHDT and CDR2 YNNKEL (reference sequence). Deletions cut 0 bases from V and 8 bases from J, with 11 bases between. Two negative PCRs, clearance, or symptom resolution were required of recovered Cohort 3 donors. As handled by the study authors: Reference gene primers were amplified, and this amplification served to estimate nucleated cell counts. Sequencing used immunoSEQ multiplex PCR; TCRdb keeps in-frame clones, though not all of them. The D gene and trimming were derived from the DNA, and the V and J assignments and clone size from that table. There are 140,000 to 150,000 clones in the sample; 85% occur only once, and 6.2% lies in the top ten.

The specimen was PBMCs or T cells enriched from blood (not recorded which). The receptor was derived from a middle-aged woman who had recovered from COVID-19. J is TRBJ2-1 and V is TRBV3-1 (or the pseudogene TRBV3-2); D is ambiguous. The CDR3 is CASSQERQAHEQFF. The CDR3 DNA reads as TGTGCCAGCAGCCAAGAAAGGCAAGCGCATGAGCAGTTCTTC.